This entry features one TCR beta chain sequence. Its target is unknown. This sample was included in a study of Ad26.COV2.S vaccination and SARS-CoV-2 variants. Study results and caveats: For non-spike TCRs, breadth in vaccine recipients resembled that in placebo recipients. Vaccine recipients surpassed placebo recipients in spike-specific TCR breadth. Post-vaccination breadth of spike-specific CD8+ and CD4+ T cell responses was reportedly substantial. Assessments of TCR breadth and depth may have underestimated the total T cell responses.

Profiled with immunoSEQ multiplex PCR; TCRdb holds only in-frame clones, not every one. The table includes tens of thousands of clones, about 80% detected once. V gave up 4 bases and J gave up 0 bases, with 10 bases separating them. This CDR3 contains 15 residues. Germline V gene sequence: CDR1 SGHKS, CDR2 YYEKEE (reference sequence). The material sequenced was peripheral blood, taken after recovery from COVID-19. The origin of this receptor is a human donor who had recovered from COVID-19. The chain couples TRBV5-5 to TRBJ2-2; D is unresolved. The CDR3 DNA is TGTGCCAGCAGCCCGACCGGGTCGAACACCGGGGAGCTGTTTTTT. Translation: CASSPTGSNTGELFF.